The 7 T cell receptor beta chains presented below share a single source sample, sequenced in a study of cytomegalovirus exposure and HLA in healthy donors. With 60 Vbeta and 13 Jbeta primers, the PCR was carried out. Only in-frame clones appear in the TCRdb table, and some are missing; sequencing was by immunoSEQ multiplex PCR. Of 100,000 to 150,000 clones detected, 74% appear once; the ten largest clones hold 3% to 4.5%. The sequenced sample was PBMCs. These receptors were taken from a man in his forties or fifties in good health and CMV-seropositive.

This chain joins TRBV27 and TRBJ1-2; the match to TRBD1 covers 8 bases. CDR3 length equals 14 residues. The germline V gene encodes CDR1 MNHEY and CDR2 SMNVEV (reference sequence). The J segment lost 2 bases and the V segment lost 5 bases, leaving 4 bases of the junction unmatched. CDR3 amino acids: CASSRTGTNYGYTF. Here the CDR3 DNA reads TGTGCCAGCAGTCGGACAGGGACCAACTATGGCTACACCTTC.

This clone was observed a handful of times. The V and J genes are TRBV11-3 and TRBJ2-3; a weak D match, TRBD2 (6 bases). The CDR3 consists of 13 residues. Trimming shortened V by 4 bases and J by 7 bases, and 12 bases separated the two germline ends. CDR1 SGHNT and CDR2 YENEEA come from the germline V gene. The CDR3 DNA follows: TGTGCCAGCAGCTCATCACGCGGGAATACGCAGTATTTT. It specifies CASSSSRGNTQYF.

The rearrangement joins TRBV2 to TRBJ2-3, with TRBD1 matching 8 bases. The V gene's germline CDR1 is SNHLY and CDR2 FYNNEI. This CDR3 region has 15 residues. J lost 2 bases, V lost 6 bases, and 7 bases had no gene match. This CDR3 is CASRAGQVLTDTQYF. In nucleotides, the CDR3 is TGTGCCAGCAGGGCGGGACAGGTGCTCACAGATACGCAGTATTTT.

The CDR3 sequence is CASKASWRDEGNIQYF. CDR3 sequence (DNA): TGTGCCAGTAAGGCGTCATGGCGGGATGAGGGAAACATTCAGTACTTC. The V and J genes are TRBV19 and TRBJ2-4; tentative D call: TRBD2 (6 bases). Germline V gene lookup returns CDR1 LNHDA and CDR2 SQIVND (reference sequence). The V end lost 7 bases, the J end lost 6 bases, and 22 bases lay between the germline ends. CDR3 length: 16 residues.

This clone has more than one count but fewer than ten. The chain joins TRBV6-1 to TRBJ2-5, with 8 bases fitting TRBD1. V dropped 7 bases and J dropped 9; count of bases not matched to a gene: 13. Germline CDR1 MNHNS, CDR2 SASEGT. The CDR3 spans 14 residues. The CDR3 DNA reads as TGTGCCAGCACCTACCGGGACAGGCAAGGGGCCCAGTACTTC. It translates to CASTYRDRQGAQYF.

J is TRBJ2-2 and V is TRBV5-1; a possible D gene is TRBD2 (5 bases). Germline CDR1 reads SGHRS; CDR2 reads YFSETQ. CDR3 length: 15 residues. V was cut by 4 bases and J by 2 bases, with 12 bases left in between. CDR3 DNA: TGCGCCAGCAGCCCCATCGGGGTTAACACCGGGGAGCTGTTTTTT. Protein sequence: CASSPIGVNTGELFF.

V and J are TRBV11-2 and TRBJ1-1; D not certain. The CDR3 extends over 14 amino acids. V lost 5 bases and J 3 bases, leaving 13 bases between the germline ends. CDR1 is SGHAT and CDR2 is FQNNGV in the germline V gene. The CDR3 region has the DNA TGTGCCAGCAGCCCCGAGCGGTCGCACACTGAAGCTTTCTTT. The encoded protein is CASSPERSHTEAFF.